The 2 T cell receptor beta chains listed next were all sequenced from one sample in a study of beta chain features in type 1 diabetes. Reverse transcription of all isolated RNA meant that expressed TCRB transcripts were sequenced. Generated by immunoSEQ multiplex PCR, the TCRdb table keeps only in-frame clones and is missing some. The table has some 240,000 clones, approximately 10% seen once. The sequencing input was central memory CD4+ T cells from blood. The receptors come from a man aged 18-30 years in good health.

This clone was picked up a small number of times. The rearrangement joins TRBV11-2 to TRBJ1-1; 9 nucleotides agree with TRBD1. Germline V gene data show CDR1 as SGHAT and CDR2 as FQNNGV. The CDR3 sequence is 15 residues long. The trim removed 4 bases at V and 5 bases at J, leaving 8 bases unmatched. The CDR3 coding sequence is TGTGCCAGCAGCTCGGCGACAGGGGGAAGGACTGAAGCTTTCTTT. Translating it yields CASSSATGGRTEAFF.

This clone was found a few times. V gene TRBV4-2 combines with J gene TRBJ2-1; D is ambiguous. CDR1 and CDR2 (germline): LGHNA, YNFKEQ. The V gene lost 3 bases and the J gene lost 7 bases, with 10 bases spanning the gap. The CDR3 consists of 13 residues. This chain's CDR3 is CASSQATDNEQFF. The DNA for the CDR3 is TGTGCCAGCAGCCAGGCGACTGATAATGAGCAGTTCTTC.